These 10 T cell receptor beta chains came from one sample sequenced in a study of Ad26.COV2.S vaccination and SARS-CoV-2 variants. Indicated treatment: around 19 received Ad26.COV2.S at low or high dose, single or two shots; 5 received placebo; per-sample allocation not given. After the first vaccine or placebo injection, samples were drawn on day 63. Data came from immunoSEQ multiplex PCR; TCRdb stores just in-frame clones and leaves some out. The sample carries around 320,000 clones, 86% recorded once. The material sequenced was peripheral blood, taken in a trial of Ad26.COV2.S vaccine versus placebo. The receptor set was obtained from a person between 18 and 65 years old who received the Ad26.COV2.S COVID-19 vaccine or a placebo.

The chain joins TRBV5-4 to TRBJ2-3; 8 positions agree with TRBD1. V gave up 7 bases and J gave up 2 bases; unmatched junction bases: 12. CDR3 length: 16 residues. Germline-derived CDR1 and CDR2 are SGHNT and YYREEE (reference sequence). CDR3 nucleotide sequence: TGTGCCAGCCGCCGACCCCGGACAGGGACCACAGATACGCAGTATTTT. Residues: CASRRPRTGTTDTQYF.

V and J are TRBV6-2 or TRBV6-3 and TRBJ1-4; D gene uncertain. Germline CDR1 and CDR2: MNHEY and SVGEGT. The CDR3 is 15 residues long. Trimming stripped 2 bases from V and 0 bases from J, with 7 bases between. Here the CDR3 reads CASSYRLATNEKLFF. The CDR3 nucleotides are TGTGCCAGCAGTTACCGACTGGCAACTAATGAAAAACTGTTTTTT.

This clone has a handful of counts. The chain couples TRBV9 to TRBJ1-5, with D tentatively TRBD1 (5 bases). V was pared by 4 bases and J by 1 base, with 9 bases between. This CDR3 has 14 amino acids. In germline, CDR1 is SGDLS, CDR2 YYNGEE. The CDR3 DNA reads TGTGCCAGCAGCCGGGACGGAAGCAATCAGCCCCAGCATTTT. Protein sequence: CASSRDGSNQPQHF.

V usage is TRBV20-1 and J usage is TRBJ1-2; D gene ambiguous. V was cut by 4 bases and J by 6 bases, with 6 bases left in between. CDR3 length: 10 amino acids. The germline V gene has CDR1 DFQATT and CDR2 SNEGSKA (reference sequence). CDR3 loop: CSAKRDGYTF. The DNA of the CDR3 is TGCAGTGCTAAAAGGGATGGCTACACCTTC.

J is TRBJ2-1 and V is TRBV6-2 or TRBV6-3, with a tentative D call TRBD1 (6 bases). The V and J ends lost 2 bases and 7 bases respectively, with 12 bases between them. CDR3 length: 14 amino acids. Germline CDR1 MNHEY, CDR2 SVGEGT. In DNA form, the CDR3 reads TGTGCCAGCAGTTACGGGCACAGGGCGAATGAGCAGTTCTTC. Translation gives CASSYGHRANEQFF.

This clone was seen a few times. The V and J genes are TRBV7-2 and TRBJ2-3; TRBD2 might be the D (6 bases). The CDR3 length is 15 residues. V shed 1 base and J shed 1 base, with 9 bases lying between them. Germline lookup yields CDR1 SGHTA and CDR2 FQGNSA. DNA for the CDR3: TGTGCCAGCAGCTTAGTAGCGGTGGGCACAGATACGCAGTATTTT. Translated: CASSLVAVGTDTQYF.

This rearrangement joins TRBV4-2 to TRBJ1-2, with TRBD1 matching 9 bases. The CDR3 has 15 amino acids. Germline V gene lookup returns CDR1 LGHNA and CDR2 YNFKEQ. With V trimmed by 1 base and J by 6 bases, 6 bases remained unmatched. The CDR3 protein is CASSQASGTGNGYTF. The CDR3 nucleotides read TGTGCCAGCAGCCAAGCGTCCGGGACAGGGAATGGCTACACCTTC.

The V call is TRBV30, the J call TRBJ2-2, with D perhaps matching TRBD1 (6 bases). There are 14 residues in the CDR3. In germline, CDR1 is GTSNPN, CDR2 SVGIG (reference sequence). V was shortened by 7 bases and J by 5 bases, with 17 bases between the two germline ends. The DNA for the CDR3 is TGTGCCTTCACTGGACAGAGTCTTACCGGGGAGCTGTTTTTT. It yields the protein CAFTGQSLTGELFF.

The chain carries TRBV13 and TRBJ2-4, with TRBD1 as a possible D gene (7 bases). The length of the CDR3 is 14 residues. V lost 0 bases, J lost 8 bases, and 11 bases lay in between. The V gene's germline CDR1 is PRHDT and CDR2 FYEKMQ (reference sequence). The CDR3 DNA reads TGTGCCAGCAGCTTAGGCCCCAGGGGGGACATTCAGTACTTC. The encoded protein is CASSLGPRGDIQYF. Complete variable domain (other parts from reference TRBV13 and TRBJ2-4): AAGVIQSPRHLIKEKRETATLKCYPIPRHDTVYWYQQGPGQDPQFLISFYEKMQSDKGSIPDRFSAQQFSDYHSELNMSSLELGDSALYFCASSLGPRGDIQYFGAGTRLSVL.

This chain uses TRBV7-8 with TRBJ1-2; D is undetermined. V was trimmed by 5 bases and J by 3 bases, leaving 7 bases between them. Germline loops: CDR1 SGHVS, CDR2 FQNEAQ. This CDR3 is built from 12 residues. The CDR3 loop is CASSIGDYGYTF. The CDR3 DNA sequence: TGTGCCAGCAGCATCGGGGACTATGGCTACACCTTC.